Shown below are 8 T cell receptor beta chains from a single sample sequenced in a study of cytomegalovirus exposure and HLA in healthy donors. It was with 60 Vbeta and 13 Jbeta primers that the PCR ran. Here immunoSEQ multiplex PCR was the method, and the copy in TCRdb shows in-frame clones only, minus some. The table records tens of thousands of clones, roughly four fifths of them present only once. The sequenced material came from PBMCs. The receptors were sampled from a man aged 25-45 years in good health and CMV-seropositive.

The V and J genes are TRBV6-1 and TRBJ2-5, with 8 bases that match TRBD2. The better agreement between TRBJ2-7 and the DNA end casts doubt on the J call. Germline loops: CDR1 MNHNS, CDR2 SASEGT. The CDR3 contains 15 residues. CDR3 coding DNA: TGTGCCAGCAATACCGGGACTAGTCATGTGTACGAGCAGTACTTC. The encoded protein is CASNTGTSHVYEQYF.

The V call is TRBV7-2, the J call TRBJ1-1, with 8 bases fitting TRBD1. The CDR3 is made up of 16 amino acids. The junction had 9 bases not matched to a gene; V was cut back by 5 bases and J by 1 base. In germline, CDR1 is SGHTA, CDR2 FQGNSA. CDR3 nucleotide sequence: TGTGCCAGCAGCATGTGGGACAGGAGAGAGAACACTGAAGCTTTCTTT. It yields the protein CASSMWDRRENTEAFF.

The V call is TRBV27, the J call TRBJ2-2, with D possibly matching TRBD2 (5 bases). With 3 bases removed from V and 0 bases from J, the gap between germline ends came to 8 bases. CDR3 length equals 15 residues. Germline V CDR1 and CDR2: MNHEY, SMNVEV (reference sequence). CDR3 amino acids: CASSFGRANTGELFF. In DNA, the CDR3 is TGTGCCAGCAGTTTCGGGCGGGCGAACACCGGGGAGCTGTTTTTT.

The CDR3: CASSPRQKGTQYF. Written as DNA, the CDR3 is TGTGCCAGCAGTCCCCGACAGAAAGGGACCCAGTACTTC. This chain links TRBV27 with TRBJ2-5; perhaps TRBD1 as D (5 bases). Germline V CDR1 and CDR2: MNHEY, SMNVEV (reference sequence). The CDR3 is made up of 13 amino acids. V shed 5 bases and J shed 7 bases, with 14 bases lying between them.

J is TRBJ2-2 and V is TRBV6-1, with 9 bases aligning to TRBD1. J was trimmed by 2 bases and V by 1 base; bases with no gene match: 8. This CDR3 is 18 amino acids long. Germline CDR1 is MNHNS and CDR2 is SASEGT. The CDR3 DNA sequence: TGTGCCAGCAGTGAAGGGTGGGGGACAGGGATCAACACCGGGGAGCTGTTTTTT. Its translation: CASSEGWGTGINTGELFF.

This clone was seen a handful of times. The chain has TRBV7-9 and TRBJ1-4; 7 bases align to TRBD1. Germline CDR1 SEHNR, CDR2 FQNEAQ (reference sequence). The CDR3 is 15 amino acids. V shed 11 bases, J shed 1 base, and the junction held 10 bases outside the gene matches. The CDR3 region is CAAGTVGGTNEKLFF. CDR3 sequence (DNA): TGTGCCGCGGGGACAGTCGGCGGAACTAATGAAAAACTGTTTTTT. The variable domain in full, completed from reference TRBV7-9 and TRBJ1-4, reads DTGVSQNPRHKITKRGQNVTFRCDPISEHNRLYWYRQTLGQGPEFLTYFQNEAQLEKSRLLSDRFSAERPKGSFSTLEIQRTEQGDSAMYLCAAGTVGGTNEKLFFGSGTQLSVL.

V is TRBV5-1 and J is TRBJ2-2, with a weak D call TRBD2 (6 bases). Trimming shortened V by 2 bases and J by 2 bases, and 13 bases separated the two germline ends. Germline CDR1 is SGHRS and CDR2 is YFSETQ. The CDR3 covers 16 residues. The CDR3 region is CASSFAWRDNTGELFF. CDR3 DNA: TGCGCCAGCAGCTTTGCGTGGCGGGATAACACCGGGGAGCTGTTTTTT.

This clone was picked up one time. The chain employs TRBV5-1 and TRBJ2-5; no firm D call. The CDR3 is 11 residues long. Germline V gene data show CDR1 as SGHRS and CDR2 as YFSETQ. V gave up 6 bases and J gave up 2 bases, with 5 bases separating them. CDR3 nucleotides: TGCGCCAGCACAGGACAAGAGACCCAGTACTTC. Translation gives CASTGQETQYF.